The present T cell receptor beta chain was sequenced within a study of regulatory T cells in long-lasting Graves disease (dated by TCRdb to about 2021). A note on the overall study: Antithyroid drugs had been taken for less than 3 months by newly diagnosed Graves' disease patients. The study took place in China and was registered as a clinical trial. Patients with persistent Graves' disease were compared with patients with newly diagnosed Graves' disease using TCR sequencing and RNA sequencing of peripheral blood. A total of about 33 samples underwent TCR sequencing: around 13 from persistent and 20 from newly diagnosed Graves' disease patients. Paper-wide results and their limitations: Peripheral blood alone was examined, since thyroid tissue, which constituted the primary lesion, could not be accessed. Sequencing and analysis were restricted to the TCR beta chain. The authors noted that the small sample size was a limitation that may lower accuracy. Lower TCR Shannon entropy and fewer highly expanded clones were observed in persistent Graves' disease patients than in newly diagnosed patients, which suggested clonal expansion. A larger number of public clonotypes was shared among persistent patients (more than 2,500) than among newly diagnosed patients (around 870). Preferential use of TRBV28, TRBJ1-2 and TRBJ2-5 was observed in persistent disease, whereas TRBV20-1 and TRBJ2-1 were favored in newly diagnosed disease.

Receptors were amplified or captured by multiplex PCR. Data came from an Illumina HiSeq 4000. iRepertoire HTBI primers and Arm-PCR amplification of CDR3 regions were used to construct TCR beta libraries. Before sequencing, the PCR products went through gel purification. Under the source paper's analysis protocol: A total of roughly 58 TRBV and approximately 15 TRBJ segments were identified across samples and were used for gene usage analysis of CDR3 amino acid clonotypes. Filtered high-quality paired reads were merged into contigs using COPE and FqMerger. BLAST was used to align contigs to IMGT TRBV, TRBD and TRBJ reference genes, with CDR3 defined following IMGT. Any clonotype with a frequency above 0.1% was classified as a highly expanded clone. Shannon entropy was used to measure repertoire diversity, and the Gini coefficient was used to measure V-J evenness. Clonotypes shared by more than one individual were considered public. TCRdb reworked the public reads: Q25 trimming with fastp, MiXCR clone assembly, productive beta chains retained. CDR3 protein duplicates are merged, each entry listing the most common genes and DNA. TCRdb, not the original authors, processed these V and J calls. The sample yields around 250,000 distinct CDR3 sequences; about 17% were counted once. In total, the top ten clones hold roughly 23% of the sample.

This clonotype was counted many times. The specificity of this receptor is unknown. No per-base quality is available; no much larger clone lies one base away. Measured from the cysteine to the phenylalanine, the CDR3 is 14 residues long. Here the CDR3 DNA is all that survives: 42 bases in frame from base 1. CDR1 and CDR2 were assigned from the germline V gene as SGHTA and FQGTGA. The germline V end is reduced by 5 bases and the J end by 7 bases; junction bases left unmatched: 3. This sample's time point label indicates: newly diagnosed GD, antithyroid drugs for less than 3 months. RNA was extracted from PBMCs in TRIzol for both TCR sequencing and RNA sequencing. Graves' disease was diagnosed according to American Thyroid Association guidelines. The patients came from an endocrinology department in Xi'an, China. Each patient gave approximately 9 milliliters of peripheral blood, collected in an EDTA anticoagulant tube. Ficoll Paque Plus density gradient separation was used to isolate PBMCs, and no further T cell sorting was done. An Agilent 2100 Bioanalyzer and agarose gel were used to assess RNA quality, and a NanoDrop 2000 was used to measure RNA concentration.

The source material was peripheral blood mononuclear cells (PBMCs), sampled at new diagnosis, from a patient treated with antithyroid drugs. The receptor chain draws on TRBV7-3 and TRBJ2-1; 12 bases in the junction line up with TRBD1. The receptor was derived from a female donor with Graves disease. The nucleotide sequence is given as TGTGCCAGCAGCCGGGACAGGGGGCTTAATGAGCAGTTCTTC. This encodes CASSRDRGLNEQFF.